Below are 28 T cell receptor beta chains sequenced from a single sample in a study of blood T cells in healthy people across ages. It was with a sample-barcoded 5' primer and a J-beta primer mix that a second PCR of roughly 6 to 12 cycles was run. TCRdb re-called the 5' RACE reads with MiXCR, one entry per CDR3 protein. This sample has just under 750,000 distinct CDR3 sequences, with 22% found just once. Sequencing input: blood. The receptors stem from a man between 65 and 80 years old in good health.

This clonotype appeared a few times. This rearrangement joins TRBV6-1 to TRBJ2-7, with D perhaps matching TRBD2 (5 bases). The ends were cut back, 4 bases at V and 2 bases at J, with 15 bases in the middle. The germline V gene encodes CDR1 MNHNS and CDR2 SASEGT. CDR3 length equals 15 residues. The CDR3 reads CASSVRSRGAYEQYV. The CDR3 DNA sequence: TGTGCCAGCAGTGTGCGAAGCCGGGGAGCCTACGAGCAGTACGTC.

This clonotype was seen more than once but under ten times. The junction shows a germline mismatch at one end, possibly a read error. V is TRBV4-3 and J is TRBJ1-1; D gene ambiguous. Per germline, CDR1 LGHNA and CDR2 YSLEER. The CDR3 is 13 residues long. CDR3 loop: CASSQDLRVRASF. The CDR3 DNA is TGCGCCAGCAGCCAAGACCTCCGGGTTAGGGCTTCCTTT.

Only a few counts were recorded for this clonotype. The V and J genes are TRBV4-2 and TRBJ1-4; 10 bases are shared with TRBD1. The V segment lost 0 bases and the J segment 7 bases; nucleotides outside the gene matches: 5. Germline values: CDR1 LGHNA, CDR2 YNFKEQ. This CDR3 has 16 residues. The CDR3 bases are TGTGCCAGCAGCCAAGATTCGGACAGGGGGAGTGAAAAACTGTTTTTT. Translating gives CASSQDSDRGSEKLFF.

About this clonotype itself: The CDR3 carries no conserved terminal phenylalanine or tryptophan, so it likely arises from a read error. The rearrangement joins TRBV20-1 to TRBJ1-4, with D tentatively TRBD1 (6 bases). This CDR3 region has 14 residues. V lost 3 bases, J lost 5 bases, and 13 bases lay in between. The germline V gene encodes CDR1 DFQATT and CDR2 SNEGSKA (reference sequence). In DNA, the CDR3 is TGCAGTGCTAGCCCGACAGGACTGAATGAAAAACTGTTTTAT. Protein sequence: CSASPTGLNEKLFY.

This clonotype was counted between two and nine times. This chain connects TRBV7-9 to TRBJ1-1, with 7 bases aligning to TRBD1. This CDR3 is built from 16 residues. Germline values: CDR1 SEHNR, CDR2 FQNEAQ (reference sequence). V lost 3 bases and J lost 5; bases outside the gene matches: 12. This CDR3 is CASSFYGVQGRTEAFF. DNA of the CDR3: TGTGCCAGCAGCTTTTACGGAGTACAGGGGCGGACTGAAGCTTTCTTT.

This clonotype was picked up many times. The chain recombines TRBV12-5 with TRBJ2-5; D perhaps matches TRBD2 (5 bases). Germline V gives CDR1 LGHNT, CDR2 FRNRAP. The CDR3 is made up of 14 amino acids. V was cut by 2 bases and J by 5 bases, with 12 bases left in between. The CDR3 protein is CASGLSSLAETQYF. The CDR3 region has the DNA TGTGCTAGTGGTTTGTCTAGCCTGGCGGAGACCCAGTACTTC. The variable domain in full, with the rest retrieved from reference TRBV12-5 and TRBJ2-5, is DARVTQTPRHKVTEMGQEVTMRCQPILGHNTVFWYRQTMMQGLELLAYFRNRAPLDDSGMPKDRFSAEMPDATLATLKIQPSEPRDSAVYFCASGLSSLAETQYFGPGTRLLVL.

This clonotype was observed a few times. This CDR3 fails to terminate in the conserved phenylalanine or tryptophan, so it likely reflects a read error. The chain joins TRBV27 to TRBJ1-2; D ambiguous. Germline values: CDR1 MNHEY, CDR2 SMNVEV (reference sequence). CDR3 length: 14 residues. V lost 3 bases, J lost 2 bases, and 10 bases lay in between. The CDR3 loop is CASSLNPVNYGYTL. CDR3 bases: TGTGCCAGCAGTTTGAATCCTGTAAACTATGGCTACACCCTC.

This clonotype came up many times. V gene TRBV12-3 or TRBV12-4 combines with J gene TRBJ2-7; TRBD2 agrees at 14 bases. The J call is doubtful: the DNA matches TRBJ2-5 better. CDR3 length: 15 residues. The CDR3 sequence is CASSFGLAGGETQYF. CDR3 nucleotide sequence: TGTGCCAGCAGCTTCGGACTAGCGGGAGGAGAGACCCAGTACTTC.

The chain employs TRBV7-2 and TRBJ2-3, with D tentatively TRBD2 (6 bases). Germline CDR1 reads SGHTA; CDR2 reads FQGNSA. The V gene lost 4 bases and the J gene lost 8 bases, with 19 bases spanning the gap. The CDR3 sequence is 15 residues long. The CDR3 DNA sequence: TGTGCCAGCAGCTCAACTTGGGGGGTTAGTGGTACGCAGTATTTT. Protein product: CASSSTWGVSGTQYF.

This clonotype was found a few times. The chain employs TRBV5-6 and TRBJ2-7, with a weak D call TRBD2 (5 bases). The germline V and J ends were trimmed by 1 base and 0 bases, with 8 bases remaining between them. In germline, CDR1 is SGHDT, CDR2 YYEEEE. The CDR3 is 14 residues long. The CDR3 reads CASSLIASSYEQYF. In DNA form, the CDR3 reads TGTGCCAGCAGCTTGATAGCGAGCTCCTACGAGCAGTACTTC. Variable domain in full (rest from reference TRBV5-6 and TRBJ2-7): DAGVTQSPTHLIKTRGQQVTLRCSPKSGHDTVSWYQQALGQGPQFIFQYYEEEERQRGNFPDRFSGHQFPNYSSELNVNALLLGDSALYLCASSLIASSYEQYFGPGTRLTVT.

The chain links TRBV9 to TRBJ2-5; D is possibly TRBD2 (5 bases). Trimming shortened V by 0 bases and J by 7 bases, and 13 bases separated the two germline ends. CDR1 is SGDLS, CDR2 YYNGEE, per germline. There are 14 residues in the CDR3. The CDR3 sequence is CASSVAPQSGTQYF. The CDR3, as DNA: TGTGCCAGCAGCGTAGCTCCCCAGAGCGGGACCCAGTACTTC.

This chain links TRBV20-1 with TRBJ2-1, with D perhaps assigned TRBD1 or TRBD2 (6 bases each). With the DNA end fitting TRBJ2-5 better, the J assignment may be wrong. The CDR3 consists of 14 residues. Germline V gene lookup returns CDR1 DFQATT and CDR2 SNEGSKA (reference sequence). CDR3 loop: CSAGSPQGRRTQYF. In nucleotides, the CDR3 is TGCAGTGCTGGATCCCCCCAGGGGAGGCGGACCCAGTACTTC.

This clonotype was found a few times. The genes are TRBV27 and TRBJ2-5, with D possibly TRBD1 on 6 matching bases. The closer fit of TRBJ2-7 to the DNA end suggests the J call may be wrong. CDR3 length: 14 amino acids. CDR1 and CDR2 from the germline V gene are MNHEY and SMNVEV (reference sequence). As DNA, the CDR3 is TGTGCCAGCAGTCGTACAGGGTATGCGTACGAGCAGTACTTC. It encodes CASSRTGYAYEQYF.

The CDR3 coding sequence is TGCAGTGCTAGACCAGGACTAGCGATCGATGAGCAGTTCTTC. It translates to CSARPGLAIDEQFF. V gene TRBV20-1 combines with J gene TRBJ2-5; TRBD2 matches at 9 bases. The J call could be wrong; TRBJ2-1 is a better fit for the DNA end. This CDR3 has 14 amino acids. Germline assignment: CDR1 DFQATT and CDR2 SNEGSKA (reference sequence).

Only a few counts were recorded for this clonotype. The chain combines TRBV7-9 with TRBJ2-5; 12 nucleotides align to TRBD2. The trim removed 5 bases at V and 2 bases at J, leaving 9 bases unmatched. From germline, CDR1 is SEHNR and CDR2 FQNEAQ (reference sequence). CDR3 length equals 17 residues. The CDR3 loop reads CASSTSGLAGLQETQYF. The CDR3 nucleotides read TGTGCCAGCAGCACCTCTGGACTAGCGGGATTACAAGAGACCCAGTACTTC.

The gene calls are TRBV7-9 and TRBJ1-3; 9 bases agree with TRBD1. CDR3 length: 17 amino acids. CDR1 and CDR2 (germline): SEHNR, FQNEAQ (reference sequence). J lost 4 bases, V lost 11 bases, and 18 bases had no gene match. DNA of the CDR3: TGTGCCTTGGAGGGACAGGGTTACGGGCGGTACGGAAACACCATATATTTT. Amino acids: CALEGQGYGRYGNTIYF.

The chain joins TRBV3-1 to TRBJ2-7; 8 nucleotides agree with TRBD1. The CDR3 runs to 13 residues. V shed 4 bases and J 6 bases; nucleotides not matched to a gene: 5. CDR1 and CDR2 from the germline V gene are LGHDT and YNNKEL (reference sequence). CDR3 region: CASSLGTGSEQYF. The CDR3 DNA is TGTGCCAGCAGCCTGGGGACAGGTTCCGAGCAGTACTTC.

To note about this clonotype: Given the absence of the conserved phenylalanine or tryptophan at the CDR3 end, a read error is likely. This chain connects TRBV12-3 or TRBV12-4 to TRBJ1-3; maybe TRBD1 (6 bases). The ends were cut back, 6 bases at V and 0 bases at J, with 18 bases in the middle. The CDR3 covers 17 residues. Written as DNA, the CDR3 is TGTGCCAGCAGACTAGTGGGGGACACATTCTCTGGAAACACCATATATTCT. This codes for CASRLVGDTFSGNTIYS.

This clonotype was recorded a few times. The genes are TRBV12-3 or TRBV12-4 and TRBJ2-1, with TRBD2 identical over 10 bases. V shed 3 bases, J shed 12 bases, and the junction held 11 bases outside the gene matches. The CDR3 contains 15 residues. CDR3 bases: TGTGCCAGCAGTTTTGGGTCTAGCGGGAGAGTTGGGCAGTTCTTC. Its protein product is CASSFGSSGRVGQFF.

The chain couples TRBV7-2 to TRBJ2-1, with TRBD2 identical over 11 bases. V shed 7 bases, J shed 0 bases, and the junction held 2 bases outside the gene matches. This CDR3 is built from 15 residues. Germline loops: CDR1 SGHTA, CDR2 FQGNSA. The CDR3 sequence is CASTTSGVSYNEQFF. The CDR3 DNA follows: TGTGCCAGCACGACTAGCGGGGTCTCCTACAATGAGCAGTTCTTC.

This clonotype has more than one count but fewer than ten. The rearrangement joins TRBV19 to TRBJ1-1; no clear D. V was shortened by 10 bases and J by 2 bases, with 17 bases between the two germline ends. Germline-derived CDR1 and CDR2 are LNHDA and SQIVND (reference sequence). The CDR3 has 14 residues. The CDR3 loop reads CATTPGEGNTEAFF. The CDR3 coding sequence is TGTGCCACAACTCCTGGGGAGGGAAACACTGAAGCTTTCTTT.

This clonotype was picked up a small number of times. The gene calls are TRBV12-3 or TRBV12-4 and TRBJ2-4; TRBD2 matches 11 bases. Trimming cost V 3 bases and J 4 bases; bases outside gene matches: 5. The CDR3 spans 16 residues. The CDR3 here is CASSFSGRDGKNIQYF. The CDR3 DNA sequence: TGTGCCAGCAGTTTTAGCGGGAGGGACGGTAAAAACATTCAGTACTTC.

The genes are TRBV27 and TRBJ2-5, with 8 bases identical to TRBD2. CDR3 length: 15 amino acids. J gave up 3 bases and V 7 bases, and 10 bases lay outside the gene matches. Germline-derived CDR1 and CDR2 are MNHEY and SMNVEV (reference sequence). The CDR3 DNA sequence: TGTGCCAGCACCTCAGCGGGGGCGGGTAAAGAGACCCAGTACTTC. This translates into CASTSAGAGKETQYF.

The chain couples TRBV29-1 to TRBJ2-7; D is perhaps TRBD1 (6 bases). In germline, CDR1 is SQVTM, CDR2 ANQGSEA. V gave up 8 bases and J gave up 7 bases, with 21 bases separating them. The CDR3 sequence is 13 residues long. The CDR3 is CSPTDLFRGEQYV. CDR3 DNA sequence: TGCAGCCCGACTGACCTTTTTAGGGGGGAGCAGTACGTC.

This clonotype was recorded at least ten times. The chain is built from TRBV12-3 or TRBV12-4 and TRBJ2-3; D gene uncertain. V shed 6 bases and J shed 0 bases, with 10 bases lying between them. The CDR3 is 14 residues long. The CDR3 nucleotides are TGTGCCAGCAGCCTATTTACTAGCACAGATACGCAGTATTTT. Translated, it gives CASSLFTSTDTQYF.

V is TRBV30 and J is TRBJ2-1, with 12 bases fitting TRBD2. Germline V CDR1 and CDR2: GTSNPN, SVGIG (reference sequence). The CDR3 is 15 residues long. Trimming at V came to 3 bases and at J to 3 bases, leaving 3 bases not matched to a gene. The CDR3 sequence: CAWSLAGGVYNEQFF. Written as DNA, the CDR3 is TGTGCCTGGAGCCTAGCGGGAGGGGTCTACAATGAGCAGTTCTTC.

The chain recombines TRBV10-3 with TRBJ2-3; 11 bases align to TRBD2. The CDR3 is made up of 15 amino acids. J lost 5 bases, V lost 3 bases, and 4 bases had no gene match. Germline values: CDR1 ENHRY, CDR2 SYGVKD. CDR3 sequence reads: CAISDFSGGGDTQYF. DNA for the CDR3: TGTGCCATCAGTGATTTTAGCGGGGGGGGAGATACGCAGTATTTT.

This clonotype was detected only a few times. One end of the junction is discordant with germline, which a read error may explain. V is TRBV3-1 and J is TRBJ2-6, with D perhaps matching TRBD1 or TRBD2 (5 bases each). Germline V gene lookup returns CDR1 LGHDT and CDR2 YNNKEL (reference sequence). The CDR3 runs to 14 residues. The CDR3 nucleotides read TGTGCCAGCAGCCACCCGGGACGGGCGAACGTCCTGACTTTC. It translates to CASSHPGRANVLTF.